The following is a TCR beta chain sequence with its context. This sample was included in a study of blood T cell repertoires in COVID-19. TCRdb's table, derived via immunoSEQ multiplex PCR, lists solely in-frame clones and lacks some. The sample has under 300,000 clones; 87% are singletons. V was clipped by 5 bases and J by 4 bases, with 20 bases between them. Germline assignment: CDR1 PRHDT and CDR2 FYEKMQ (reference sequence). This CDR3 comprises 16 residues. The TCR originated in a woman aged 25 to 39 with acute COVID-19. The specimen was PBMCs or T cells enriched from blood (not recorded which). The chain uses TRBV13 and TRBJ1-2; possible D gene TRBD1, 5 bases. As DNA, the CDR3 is TGTGCCAGCAGCCCGGACACGACCATATCGGGCTATGGCTACACCTTC. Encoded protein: CASSPDTTISGYGYTF.